This T cell receptor beta chain was profiled in a study of blood T cells in healthy people across ages (dated by TCRdb to between 2014 and 2016). About the full investigation: In model experiments, roughly one uniquely barcoded TCR beta cDNA molecule per two T cells was captured by template switching. Two additional independent replicas of 1 million unique cDNA reads from the same blood draw were analyzed for two donors (one aged 18 to 30 and one aged 80 or older). To avoid experimental bias, donors of different ages were distributed randomly across sequencing lanes. Donors were grouped into four age groups: young (average roughly 17 years), middle-aged (approximately 41), aged (around 66) and long-lived (82). To track age-related changes in TCR beta repertoire diversity, the study relied on deep sequencing normalized with unique cDNA molecular identifiers.

The donors were some 36 Caucasian individuals from Russia, aged roughly 6 to 95 years, who were systemically healthy. Approximately 9.3 milliliters of peripheral blood were collected from each donor into EDTA-treated Vacutainer tubes. Ficoll-Paque density-gradient centrifugation was used to isolate PBMCs, with at least 7 million obtained per sample. Trizol reagent was used to extract total RNA from the PBMCs, yielding at least 6 micrograms per sample. For every donor, flow cytometry on a PBMC aliquot measured the percentage of naive CD45RAhigh/CD27high T cells. Summary of the overall study and its limitations: Because profiling used bulk unsorted PBMCs, naive and antigen-experienced compartments could not be compared conclusively. Compared with the aged group, the long-lived group had more naive CD4+ T cells, fewer expanded clones and increased TCR diversity, a pattern suggesting age selection. Donor CMV infection status was unknown, potentially confounding age-related changes in expanded clonotypes. Estimates of total diversity from one million sequenced T cells were regarded as lower bounds and underestimates. Observed TCR beta diversity per million T cells fell roughly linearly with age, and a significant reduction was already apparent by age around 36. A strong correlation was found between observed TCR beta diversity and the percentage of naive T cells measured by flow cytometry.

Library prep was done by 5' RACE. Sequencing used an Illumina HiSeq 2500. A second roughly 6 to 12 cycle PCR used a sample-barcoded 5' primer and a J-beta primer mix. Each TCR beta cDNA molecule received a unique molecular identifier from a template-switch 5' adaptor carrying 12 random nucleotides. Each sample yielded at least 3 million CDR3-containing paired-end reads. All of the RNA was converted into first-strand cDNA using the Mint cDNA synthesis kit, with a TRBC-specific oligonucleotide serving as the primer. Following uracil-DNA glycosylase treatment, a first 18-cycle PCR with universal primers M1SS and BC2_uni_R was performed on all cDNA. In the original analysis: For normalization, 1 million high-quality reads were randomly selected from each sample, with every read carrying a distinct molecular identifier. Reads sharing molecular identifiers were discarded rather than binned into consensus sequences. CDR3 identification, clonotype clustering and error correction used MiTCR with a Q25 quality threshold and the strictest error-elimination algorithm. A nonparametric unseen species model using Euler transformation provided a lower-bound estimate of total TCR beta diversity. The public reads were reanalyzed by TCRdb: fastp trimming at Q25, MiXCR alignment, in-frame beta chains only. CDR3 protein duplicates are merged, each entry listing the most common genes and DNA. TCRdb, rather than the study authors, made the V and J calls. This sample is represented by about 1.6 million distinct CDR3 sequences; about 35% of them were singletons. The top ten clonotypes cover approximately 10% of the sample.

This clonotype was detected a few times. No cognate antigen has been identified for it. Qualities for individual bases were not recorded, and no much larger clone is one base off. The germline V gene supplies CDR1 SNHLY and CDR2 FYNNEI. V drops 7 bases and J drops 2 bases, leaving 11 bases in between. The cysteine opens and the phenylalanine closes a CDR3 of 14 amino acids. Just the 42-base CDR3 DNA is kept, in frame starting at base 1. Here the chain combines TRBV2 and TRBJ2-2; D gene: possibly TRBD1, on 5 matching bases. Source material: blood. The receptor's source is a woman aged 30 to 39 in good health. The CDR3 here reads CASKVQGNTGELFF. The nucleotides are TGTGCCAGCAAGGTTCAGGGTAACACCGGGGAGCTGTTTTTT.